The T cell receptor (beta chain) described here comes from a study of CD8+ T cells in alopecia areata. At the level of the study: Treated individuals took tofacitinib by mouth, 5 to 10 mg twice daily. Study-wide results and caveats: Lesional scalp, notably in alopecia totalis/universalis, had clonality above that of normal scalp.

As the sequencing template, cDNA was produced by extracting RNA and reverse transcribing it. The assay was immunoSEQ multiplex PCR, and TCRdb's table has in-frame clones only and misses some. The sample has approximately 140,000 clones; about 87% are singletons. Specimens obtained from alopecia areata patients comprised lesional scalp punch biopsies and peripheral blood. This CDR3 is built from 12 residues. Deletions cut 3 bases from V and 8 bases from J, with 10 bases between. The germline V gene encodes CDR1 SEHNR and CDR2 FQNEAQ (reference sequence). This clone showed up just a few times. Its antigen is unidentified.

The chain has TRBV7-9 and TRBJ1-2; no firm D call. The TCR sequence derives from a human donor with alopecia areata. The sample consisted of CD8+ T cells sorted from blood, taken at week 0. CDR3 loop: CASSLLLKGYTF. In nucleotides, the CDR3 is TGTGCCAGCAGCTTGTTACTGAAAGGCTACACCTTC.